The present T cell receptor (beta chain) was sequenced within a study of cytomegalovirus exposure and HLA in healthy donors. Germline-derived CDR1 and CDR2 are GTSNPN and SVGIG (reference sequence). Unmatched junction bases numbered 7, after V lost 3 bases and J lost 12 bases. The CDR3 is made up of 13 amino acids. The PCR was carried out with 60 Vbeta primers and 13 Jbeta primers. Sequencing used immunoSEQ multiplex PCR; TCRdb keeps in-frame clones, though not all of them. The table has fewer than 120,000 clones, approximately 78% seen once. The chain links TRBV30 to TRBJ1-4, with TRBD1 matching over 10 bases. The TCR originated in a woman aged 25 to 39 in good health and CMV-seronegative. Sequenced material: PBMCs. The chain's CDR3 is CAWRGTGDGELFF. The CDR3 DNA is TGTGCCTGGAGGGGGACAGGGGATGGAGAACTGTTTTTT.